The rows below give T cell receptor beta chains drawn from one sample of a study of monozygotic twins with inflammatory bowel disease. No DNA is given; TCRdb re-called the 5' RACE reads and lists each CDR3 protein once. The data show 200,000 to 250,000 distinct CDR3 sequences, and the top ten clones hold roughly 8%. The sequenced sample was blood. These receptors originate from a human donor with ulcerative colitis or Crohn's disease, or a healthy co-twin of an affected twin (not recorded which). Both conserved end residues are part of each CDR3.

V gene	J gene	CDR3 protein
TRBV7-6	TRBJ1-1	CASSSRQGQNTEAFF
TRBV7-8	TRBJ1-2	CASSLSADRGGGYTF
TRBV5-1	TRBJ1-2	CASSLPQGHGYTF
TRBV5-5	TRBJ2-1	CASSLWTSQEQFF
TRBV7-8	TRBJ1-5	CASSFGAFSNQPQHF
TRBV7-3	TRBJ2-1	CASSPGLAGGPVSYNEQFF
TRBV7-9	TRBJ2-1	CASSQPLGTRANNEQFF
TRBV4-3	TRBJ2-5	CASSQYLGETQYF
TRBV7-9	TRBJ1-1	CASRPPGQHTEAFF
TRBV7-9	TRBJ1-5	CASSLLAGEPQHF
TRBV7-6	TRBJ2-7	CASSSTRDTDYEQYF
TRBV29-1	TRBJ1-1	CSVGVTANTEAFF
TRBV21-1	TRBJ1-1	CASSKVRGDTEAFF
TRBV20-1	TRBJ2-3	CSARNGTSSTDTQYF
TRBV5-1	TRBJ1-1	CASSLGAGAVTEAFF
TRBV15	TRBJ2-1	CATSREGTASSYNEQFF
TRBV7-2	TRBJ1-4	CASSFRAGNANEKLFF
TRBV5-1	TRBJ2-3	CASSSGTSVDTQYF
TRBV12-3/TRBV12-4	TRBJ1-3	CASSRQGSGNTIYF
TRBV7-9	TRBJ2-5	CASSLRWFSGGETQYF
TRBV15	TRBJ1-5	CATSRDPTGNQPQHF
TRBV10-3	TRBJ1-1	CAISGAGPEAFF
TRBV19	TRBJ1-1	CASSNRVTGETTEAFF
TRBV7-9	TRBJ2-5	CASSFGPDETQYF
TRBV7-3	TRBJ2-5	CASSPTGSGTQYF
TRBV5-5	TRBJ1-3	CASSSGTAESGNTIYF
TRBV5-1	TRBJ1-2	CASSLVPLSPLGYTF
TRBV7-9	TRBJ2-5	CASSRLASVETQYF
TRBV6-2/TRBV6-3	TRBJ1-5	CASSYATGKGYSNQPQHF
TRBV6-1	TRBJ1-2	CASSEWGYGYTF
TRBV5-1	TRBJ1-2	CASSPDRSGYTF
TRBV6-5	TRBJ2-1	CASRPDSYNEQFF
TRBV11-2	TRBJ2-1	CASSLRAGPGTHYNEQFF
TRBV5-1	TRBJ2-5	CASSASETSGHLRETQYF